This T cell receptor (beta chain) was retrieved from a study of shared clonotypes between healthy human individuals. Points from the study as a whole: Among non-shared clonotypes, generation probabilities were lower than among those shared by all four donors.

Details on this clone: Its antigen is undetermined.

Trimming removed 4 bases from V and 6 bases from J; junction bases left unmatched: 12. CDR1 and CDR2 (germline): MNHNY, SVGAGI (reference sequence). This CDR3 region has 15 residues. Using immunoSEQ multiplex PCR, the repertoire was profiled, and TCRdb retains in-frame clones only, with some absent. Among some 2 million clones listed, 90% to 95% were seen once. Material for sequencing was naive CD4+ T cells sorted from blood. Subset defined: CD45RA+ positively selected. This chain links TRBV6-6 with TRBJ2-7; 7 nucleotides match TRBD1. The receptor was isolated from a man younger than 30 in good health. The CDR3 DNA is TGTGCCAGCAGTTCCGCGGACAGGAAGGTCTTCGAGCAGTACTTC. This codes for CASSSADRKVFEQYF.